The rows below give T cell receptor beta chains drawn from one sample of a study of a mutant IDH1 vaccine in newly diagnosed glioma. The data were produced by immunoSEQ multiplex PCR, yet TCRdb's version contains in-frame clones alone and is incomplete. This sample has around 64,000 clones; 83% occur once, and the top ten carry over 4%. Sequenced here: peripheral blood mononuclear cells (PBMCs), sampled from a glioma patient treated with radiotherapy, temozolomide or both. The receptors stem from a young woman with glioma. Some clones in this sample may be carry-over from other donors' samples. The CDR3 runs from the conserved cysteine through the conserved F or W. Where a row states a size, it is once, few, many or the class of an expanded clone; other rows omit it.

few TRBJ1-5 TRBV5-5 CASSLSGPGAMSNQPQHF
. TRBJ1-1 TRBV6-5 CASSYSSVGVNTEAFF
. TRBJ2-5 TRBV5-4 CASSQGGETRRETQYF
. TRBJ2-2 TRBV5-1 CASSLEGIGELFF
once TRBJ2-3 TRBV6-1 CASSDAGQRLTDTQYF
. TRBJ1-1 TRBV6-5 CASSRGTANTEAFF
. TRBJ1-1 TRBV6-1 CASKASPPGEAFF
. TRBJ1-2 TRBV19 CASSIGGAANYGYTF
few TRBJ1-1 TRBV18 CASSPSRTEAFF
. TRBJ2-7 TRBV6-5 CASSRAEGTYEQYF
. TRBJ2-7 TRBV19 CASSPTGNYEQYF
. TRBJ1-1 TRBV25-1 CATRVYWVAFF
. TRBJ1-1 TRBV12-2 CASGPPLKMWDTEAFF
. TRBJ1-1 TRBV29-1 CSVRPRGNTEAFF
. TRBJ2-3 TRBV6-5 CASSSWEDTQYF
. TRBJ1-5 TRBV4-1 CASSRVTGGGQPQHF
. TRBJ2-7 TRBV5-4 CATGEGLSYEQYF
. TRBJ1-5 TRBV15 CATSRKRGWADSNQPQHF
. TRBJ2-7 TRBV19 CASSIEGTGAYEQYF
. TRBJ2-2 TRBV29-1 CSVDRSNTGELFF
. TRBJ2-2 TRBV5-4 CASSGGQGDTGELFF
. TRBJ1-1 TRBV5-4 CASSSGQGRTEAFF
. TRBJ1-3 TRBV9 CASSRTGTSGNTIYF
. TRBJ2-3 TRBV7-9 CASSLGRGVDTQYF
. TRBJ2-7 TRBV7-8 CASSSQGPPYEQYF
once TRBJ1-4 TRBV29-1 CSVKPTNEKLFF
. TRBJ1-2 TRBV6-5 CASSRTDLNYGYTF
. TRBJ2-7 TRBV9 CASSVGGGGGSYEQYF
. TRBJ2-7 TRBV7-2 CASSSGWANEQYF
. TRBJ1-6 TRBV5-4 CASSSRTGAYNSPLHF
. TRBJ2-2 TRBV19 CASKPLTGEESLKNTGELFF
. TRBJ2-3 TRBV27 CASWHQTGTDTQYF
. TRBJ2-3 TRBV5-1 CASSLVPLAGTDTQYF
. TRBJ1-5 TRBV27 CASGGGDNQPQHF
. TRBJ1-2 TRBV30 CAWKWGPGRGYGYTF
. TRBJ1-2 TRBV5-4 CASSLEKDYGYTF
. TRBJ1-1 TRBV2 CASATGRGPEAFF
. TRBJ1-1 TRBV7-9 CASSLASGRNTEAFF